This T cell receptor beta chain was profiled in a study of cytomegalovirus exposure and HLA in healthy donors. On the study more broadly: Genetic ancestry analysis placed approximately 80% of the 300 to 400 donors that were genotyped in the Caucasian-associated cluster.

The CDR3 runs to 14 residues. V gave up 6 bases and J gave up 1 base, with 9 bases separating them. Germline V gene data show CDR1 as MNHEY and CDR2 as SMNVEV (reference sequence). Points on this clone: Antigen: not known.

Study-wide findings and caveats: In terms of immune exposure information, only CMV serostatus was available. Roughly uniform sequencing depth across donors was assumed, possibly incorrectly.

PCR amplification relied on 60 Vbeta primers (plus 13 Jbeta primers). Method: immunoSEQ multiplex PCR; TCRdb's copy keeps in-frame clones and lacks some. This sample yields some 130,000 clones, of which just under 90% are seen a single time; 4% to 6.5% belongs to the top ten. Nominal health characterized the donors when sampled, though unrecorded immune exposures were likely. The sample was PBMCs. The origin of this receptor is a woman aged 25 to 45 in good health and CMV-seronegative. This rearrangement joins TRBV27 to TRBJ1-4; D gene ambiguous. The CDR3 region has the DNA TGTGCCAGCAGCGACCGGGGAACTAATGAAAAACTGTTTTTT. Translation: CASSDRGTNEKLFF.